A single sample gave rise to the 18 T cell receptor beta chains below, sequenced in a study of OX40 agonist ivuxolimab in advanced cancers. Generated by immunoSEQ multiplex PCR, the TCRdb table keeps only in-frame clones and is missing some. The sample yields 9,500 to 11,000 clones, about nine tenths seen once. The sample consisted of CD4+ or CD8+ T cells sorted from blood, taken in a trial of the OX40 agonist ivuxolimab. All receptors come from an adult with an advanced solid tumor such as melanoma, head and neck, liver or kidney cancer.

The V and J genes are TRBV7-9 and TRBJ2-7, with 11 nucleotides matching TRBD1. This CDR3 is built from 15 residues. Germline assignment: CDR1 SEHNR and CDR2 FQNEAQ (reference sequence). V trimming: 2 bases; J trimming: 2 bases; junction bases outside the gene matches: 2. This CDR3 is CASSLLDRGPYEQYF. For the CDR3, the DNA is TGTGCCAGCAGCTTATTGGACAGGGGGCCCTACGAGCAGTACTTC.

The gene calls are TRBV6-1 and TRBJ1-5; 8 positions match TRBD1. Germline assignment: CDR1 MNHNS and CDR2 SASEGT. The junction had 3 bases not matched to a gene; V was cut back by 1 base and J by 4 bases. The CDR3 is 15 amino acids. For the CDR3, the DNA is TGTGCCAGCAGTGAAGGGACAGGGTGGAATCAGCCCCAGCATTTT. This codes for CASSEGTGWNQPQHF.

This rearrangement joins TRBV30 to TRBJ2-7, with 9 bases identical to TRBD2. Germline V lookup: CDR1 GTSNPN, CDR2 SVGIG (reference sequence). The V gene end was trimmed by 7 bases and the J gene end by 3 bases; junction bases not matched to a gene: 22. This CDR3 contains 18 residues. For the CDR3, the DNA is TGTGCCTTGGAAAGTCCGGGACTAGCCCCATTTAGGGGCTACGAGCAGTACTTC. Amino acid sequence: CALESPGLAPFRGYEQYF.

A word on this clone: At one end the junction does not follow the germline gene, possibly because of a read error. The CDR3 loop is CVSSLLGGETQYF. The DNA for the CDR3 is TGTGTCAGCAGTTTATTGGGGGGAGAGACCCAGTACTTC. V gene TRBV28 combines with J gene TRBJ2-5; perhaps TRBD2 as D (6 bases). Germline loops: CDR1 MDHEN, CDR2 SYDVKM. This CDR3 spans 13 amino acids. The complete variable domain, with remaining parts taken from reference TRBV28 and TRBJ2-5, reads DVKVTQSSRYLVKRTGEKVFLECVQDMDHENMFWYRQDPGLGLRLIYFSYDVKMKEKGDIPEGYSVSREKKERFSLILESASTNQTSMYLCVSSLLGGETQYFGPGTRLLVL.

Only a few counts were recorded for this clone. A read error may account for a junction end that differs from germline. V gene TRBV13 combines with J gene TRBJ2-1; 8 bases line up with TRBD2. The length of the CDR3 is 14 residues. Germline CDR1 PRHDT, CDR2 FYEKMQ (reference sequence). The CDR3: CATSGSVPYNEQFF. Here the CDR3 DNA reads TGTGCCACCAGCGGGAGTGTTCCCTACAATGAGCAGTTCTTC.

The rearrangement links TRBV7-9 to TRBJ2-7; perhaps D is TRBD1 or TRBD2 (6 bases each). From germline, CDR1 is SEHNR and CDR2 FQNEAQ (reference sequence). V was shortened by 1 base and J by 0 bases, with 16 bases between the two germline ends. This CDR3 has 17 residues. The CDR3 reads CASSLVGRTAHSYEQYF. CDR3 coding DNA: TGTGCCAGCAGCTTAGTAGGGAGGACAGCCCACTCCTACGAGCAGTACTTC. The entire variable domain, with the rest obtained from reference TRBV7-9 and TRBJ2-7, is as follows: DTGVSQNPRHKITKRGQNVTFRCDPISEHNRLYWYRQTLGQGPEFLTYFQNEAQLEKSRLLSDRFSAERPKGSFSTLEIQRTEQGDSAMYLCASSLVGRTAHSYEQYFGPGTRLTVT.

This chain uses TRBV6-5 with TRBJ2-1; the D is unclear. CDR3 length: 15 amino acids. The germline gives CDR1 MNHEY, CDR2 SVGAGI. V was cut by 6 bases and J by 6 bases, with 18 bases left in between. CDR3 sequence reads: CASRPGPEPINEQFF. The CDR3 DNA sequence: TGTGCCAGCAGGCCCGGGCCAGAACCCATCAATGAGCAGTTCTTC.

This clone was observed a single time. CDR3 nucleotide sequence: TGTGCCAGCAGTCAGGGACAGATAAACACTGAAGCTTTCTTT. Translating gives CASSQGQINTEAFF. J is TRBJ1-1 and V is TRBV6-5; 7 bases agree with TRBD1. Per germline, CDR1 MNHEY and CDR2 SVGAGI. The CDR3 runs 14 residues. With 5 bases clipped from V and 2 bases from J, the junction kept 5 bases outside the gene matches.

The CDR3 nucleotides read TGTGCCAGCAGCCCTAGGGGGACTAGCGGTTACAATGAGCAGTTCTTC. Encoded protein: CASSPRGTSGYNEQFF. The rearrangement joins TRBV11-2 to TRBJ2-1; 11 bases map to TRBD2. V gave up 5 bases and J gave up 4 bases; unmatched junction bases: 7. This CDR3 is 16 amino acids long. From germline, CDR1 is SGHAT and CDR2 FQNNGV.

The V call is TRBV7-3, the J call TRBJ2-5; 8 bases are shared with TRBD2. The V segment lost 5 bases and the J segment 5 bases; nucleotides outside the gene matches: 10. Germline V gene sequence: CDR1 SGHTA, CDR2 FQGTGA. There are 15 residues in the CDR3. CDR3 DNA: TGTGCCAGCAGCCTGCGGGAGGCGGGCGGGGAGACCCAGTACTTC. Translated, it gives CASSLREAGGETQYF.

The chain uses TRBV6-5 and TRBJ2-7, with TRBD2 matching over 8 bases. Germline CDR1 reads MNHEY; CDR2 reads SVGAGI. The V and J ends lost 1 base and 2 bases, in that order; junction bases with no gene match: 4. The CDR3 runs 15 residues. CDR3 sequence (DNA): TGTGCCAGCAGTTACTTTAGCGGGGCAACCTACGAGCAGTACTTC. Amino acid sequence: CASSYFSGATYEQYF.

The rearrangement links TRBV6-5 to TRBJ2-7; D gene ambiguous. Germline V gene data show CDR1 as MNHEY and CDR2 as SVGAGI. This CDR3 has 12 residues. V shed 0 bases and J shed 6 bases, with 6 bases lying between them. The CDR3 sequence: CASSYSGIEQYF. The DNA for the CDR3 is TGTGCCAGCAGTTACTCGGGAATCGAGCAGTACTTC.

This rearrangement joins TRBV13 to TRBJ2-1; possible D gene TRBD2, 6 bases. Looked up from germline, CDR1 is PRHDT and CDR2 is FYEKMQ (reference sequence). The CDR3 length is 15 residues. V was shortened by 4 bases and J by 4 bases, with 14 bases between the two germline ends. CDR3 in DNA: TGTGCCAGCAGCTCCGGCGGGGCGGGATACAATGAGCAGTTCTTC. Translation: CASSSGGAGYNEQFF.

To note about this clone: At one end, the junction sequence differs from germline, possibly due to a read error. The V gene is TRBV13, the J gene TRBJ2-3; D not certain. The CDR3 extends over 16 amino acids. CDR1 is PRHDT, CDR2 FYEKMQ, per germline (reference sequence). The CDR3 sequence: CAGSFPQWDGTDTQYF. The CDR3 coding sequence is TGTGCCGGCAGCTTCCCCCAATGGGATGGCACAGATACGCAGTATTTT.

The rearrangement joins TRBV12-5 to TRBJ2-2; 9 nucleotides agree with TRBD1. Germline V lookup: CDR1 LGHNT, CDR2 FRNRAP. The CDR3 sequence is 15 residues long. J was trimmed by 7 bases and V by 2 bases; bases with no gene match: 5. The CDR3 here is CASGLTGGLGGELFF. Here the CDR3 DNA reads TGTGCTAGTGGTTTGACAGGGGGCTTAGGCGGGGAGCTGTTTTTT.

The rearrangement uses TRBV27 and TRBJ1-5; TRBD1 is a possible D gene (6 bases). Germline assignment: CDR1 MNHEY and CDR2 SMNVEV (reference sequence). The CDR3 runs 14 residues. V was shortened by 6 bases and J by 2 bases, with 11 bases between the two germline ends. The CDR3, as DNA: TGTGCCAGCAGCCAGGGGTACGGCAATCAGCCCCAGCATTTT. As protein: CASSQGYGNQPQHF.

To note about this clone: The sample has other DNA sequences that encode this CDR3 too. V gene TRBV28 combines with J gene TRBJ2-2; 9 positions agree with TRBD2. The germline V gene has CDR1 MDHEN and CDR2 SYDVKM. Trimming took 3 bases from V and 6 from J; bases not matched to a gene: 5. The CDR3 covers 15 residues. CDR3: CASSFELAGSGELFF. Written as DNA, the CDR3 is TGTGCCAGCAGTTTCGAGCTAGCGGGATCCGGGGAGCTGTTTTTT.

This clone is medium-sized within its sample. This rearrangement joins TRBV19 to TRBJ2-2, with D perhaps TRBD1 (6 bases). Germline values: CDR1 LNHDA, CDR2 SQIVND (reference sequence). Deletions cut 5 bases from V and 0 bases from J, with 16 bases between. The CDR3 runs 17 residues. CDR3 residues: CASSFLSGQSNTGELFF. Written as DNA, the CDR3 is TGTGCCAGTAGTTTTCTATCGGGACAATCGAACACCGGGGAGCTGTTTTTT. The full variable domain, with the rest looked up from reference TRBV19 and TRBJ2-2, is DGGITQSPKYLFRKEGQNVTLSCEQNLNHDAMYWYRQDPGQGLRLIYYSQIVNDFQKGDIAEGYSVSREKKESFPLTVTSAQKNPTAFYLCASSFLSGQSNTGELFFGEGSRLTVL.